Presented here are 11 T cell receptor beta chains from one specimen sequenced in a study of blood T cell repertoires in COVID-19. Sequencing used immunoSEQ multiplex PCR; TCRdb keeps in-frame clones, though not all of them. The table has tens of thousands of clones, roughly 90% seen once. Input material: peripheral blood. The source is a human donor in a cohort sampled during active COVID-19.

The V call is TRBV9, the J call TRBJ2-2, with 7 bases identical to TRBD1. The J segment lost 1 base and the V segment lost 2 bases, leaving 5 bases of the junction unmatched. The germline CDR1 and CDR2 sequences are SGDLS and YYNGEE. The CDR3 is 16 residues long. CDR3 in amino acids: CASSVRGQMNTGELFF. As DNA, the CDR3 is TGTGCCAGCAGCGTTAGGGGACAGATGAACACCGGGGAGCTGTTTTTT. The variable domain in full, completed from reference TRBV9 and TRBJ2-2, reads DSGVTQTPKHLITATGQRVTLRCSPRSGDLSVYWYQQSLDQGLQFLIQYYNGEERAKGNILERFSAQQFPDLHSELNLSSLELGDSALYFCASSVRGQMNTGELFFGEGSRLTVL.

As concerns this clone: One end of the junction fails to match germline, which may point to a read error. The CDR3 bases are TGTGCCCGCAGCCACGGGGGGCCGGGCCGGGGGGCCGGGGAGCTGTTTTTT. This translates into CARSHGGPGRGAGELFF. This sequence joins TRBV3-1 (or the pseudogene TRBV3-2) and TRBJ2-2; a weak D match, TRBD2 (7 bases). The CDR3 loop spans 17 amino acids. Germline assignment: CDR1 LGHDT and CDR2 YNNKEL (reference sequence).

CDR3 DNA: TGTGCCAGCAGCGAGGTTAGCGGGGCGAACACCGGGGAGCTGTTTTTT. Translating it yields CASSEVSGANTGELFF. The chain has TRBV9 and TRBJ2-2; 8 bases map to TRBD2. Germline trimming cut 3 bases from V and 0 bases from J; bases unmatched to any gene: 4. In germline, CDR1 is SGDLS, CDR2 YYNGEE. The CDR3 covers 16 residues.

J is TRBJ2-1 and V is TRBV4-1, with 7 bases aligning to TRBD2. The CDR3 runs to 18 residues. Germline assignment: CDR1 MGHRA and CDR2 YSYEKL. V was pared by 1 base and J by 1 base, with 10 bases of the junction left unmatched. The DNA of the CDR3 is TGCGCCAGCAGCCAAGTCCCGGGGGGAAAAGGGTCCTACAATGAGCAGTTCTTC. This codes for CASSQVPGGKGSYNEQFF.

This sequence joins TRBV28 and TRBJ2-1, with D unresolved. The CDR3 has 11 residues. With 2 bases removed from V and 9 bases from J, the gap between germline ends came to 5 bases. The V gene's germline CDR1 is MDHEN and CDR2 SYDVKM. CDR3 DNA: TGTGCCAGCAGTTTAATCGGTGAGCAGTTCTTC. Amino acids: CASSLIGEQFF.

This chain uses TRBV10-1 with TRBJ2-3; perhaps TRBD1 as D (6 bases). This CDR3 comprises 13 residues. Trimming removed 3 bases at V and 3 bases at J, with 7 bases between. Germline CDR1 and CDR2: WNHNN and SYGVQD (reference sequence). CDR3 region: CASSEQGTDTQYF. DNA of the CDR3: TGCGCCAGCAGTGAACAGGGAACAGATACGCAGTATTTT.

This chain joins TRBV27 and TRBJ1-2, with D unresolved. V was cut by 8 bases and J by 8 bases, with 21 bases left in between. The V gene's germline CDR1 is MNHEY and CDR2 SMNVEV (reference sequence). The length of the CDR3 is 14 residues. In DNA form, the CDR3 reads TGTGCCAGCGGCTCTGGAGGGCGTATTGGGGGCTACACCTTC. Translated: CASGSGGRIGGYTF.

This sequence joins TRBV28 and TRBJ2-7, with D possibly matching TRBD1 (6 bases). Per germline, CDR1 MDHEN and CDR2 SYDVKM. The CDR3 has 14 residues. V shed 4 bases and J shed 3 bases, with 13 bases lying between them. CDR3 sequence reads: CASSSPGTNYEQYF. Here the CDR3 DNA reads TGTGCCAGCAGTTCTCCCGGGACAAACTACGAGCAGTACTTC. Supplemented by reference TRBV28 and TRBJ2-7, the full variable domain reads DVKVTQSSRYLVKRTGEKVFLECVQDMDHENMFWYRQDPGLGLRLIYFSYDVKMKEKGDIPEGYSVSREKKERFSLILESASTNQTSMYLCASSSPGTNYEQYFGPGTRLTVT.

The rearrangement links TRBV30 to TRBJ2-7; 11 positions agree with TRBD2. The CDR3 loop spans 15 amino acids. Per germline, CDR1 GTSNPN and CDR2 SVGIG (reference sequence). V trimming: 1 base; J trimming: 4 bases; junction bases outside the gene matches: 6. CDR3 DNA sequence: TGTGCCTGGAGTGATAGCGGGAGGGCCTGGTACGAGCAGTACTTC. Protein sequence: CAWSDSGRAWYEQYF.

The gene calls are TRBV4-2 and TRBJ2-2, with 10 bases fitting TRBD2. V lost 4 bases, J lost 6 bases, and 11 bases stayed unmatched. CDR3 size: 17 residues. Germline V gene sequence: CDR1 LGHNA, CDR2 YNFKEQ. CDR3 DNA sequence: TGTGCCAGCAGCCGCAAACTAGCGGGATTATCCGCCGGGGAGCTGTTTTTT. This translates into CASSRKLAGLSAGELFF.

In its sample, this clone was seen once. V usage is TRBV5-7 and J usage is TRBJ2-3; a weak D match, TRBD2 (6 bases). TRBV5-7 is known as an ORF, though its function is uncertain. The CDR3 runs 15 residues. V lost 5 bases, J lost 9 bases, and 22 bases lay in between. The chain's CDR3 is CASRPPPGECRTQYF. CDR3 nucleotides: TGTGCCAGCAGGCCCCCCCCGGGGGAGTGTCGCACGCAGTATTTT.